A selection of T cell receptor beta chains follows, all from one sample in a study of T cells expressing NK-cell markers. TCRdb re-called the 5' RACE reads, yielding one record per CDR3 amino acid sequence without DNA. Its listing shows 500,000 or so distinct CDR3 sequences. The sequencing sample was made of blood T cells: a sorted CD56 or NKG2C T cell subset, CD4+ or CD8+ T cells, or bulk PBMC T cells (not recorded which). These receptors all stem from a man between 18 and 29 years old in good health. Both conserved end residues are part of each CDR3.

>TRBV29-1|TRBJ2-6
CSVEDPDSPPSGANVLTF
>TRBV7-2|TRBJ1-2
CASSLAGGAGGYGYTF
>TRBV20-1|TRBJ2-1
CSASPQPNEQFF
>TRBV20-1|TRBJ1-1
CSAGRLGSNEAFF
>TRBV5-1|TRBJ1-2
CASSFRDSRGYTF
>TRBV24-1|TRBJ2-3
CATSDLGAGVTDTQYF
>TRBV10-3|TRBJ2-3
CAITTGPTDTQYF
>TRBV6-2/TRBV6-3|TRBJ2-7
CASSYSEDFTYEQYF
>TRBV12-3/TRBV12-4|TRBJ1-5
CASSRTGGGGQPQHF
>TRBV5-1|TRBJ2-1
CASSLAGKAGGSYNEQFF
>TRBV7-9|TRBJ2-2
CASSLTGGLNTGELFF
>TRBV5-6|TRBJ2-1
CASRGSLNEQFF
>TRBV24-1|TRBJ2-1
CATSEGQGANEQFF
>TRBV5-1|TRBJ2-2
CASRRGGQNTGELFF
>TRBV20-1|TRBJ2-5
CSARDRLAGGPGGQETQYF
>TRBV5-1|TRBJ2-2
CASSPLTLNTGELFF
>TRBV6-5|TRBJ1-1
CASSSDPQWGTEAFF
>TRBV5-1|TRBJ1-1
CASSPDRVLVWETEAFF
>TRBV14|TRBJ2-3
CASSRVAGWTDTQYF
>TRBV7-8|TRBJ1-4
CASSLVLAGNEKLFF
>TRBV5-1|TRBJ2-1
CASSAKADAALDEQFF
>TRBV6-2/TRBV6-3|TRBJ2-5
CASSFSGGYRETQYF
>TRBV15|TRBJ2-1
CATSANKADEQFF
>TRBV12-3/TRBV12-4|TRBJ2-2
CASSLLGTGELFF
>TRBV4-3|TRBJ1-2
CASSPHEGGIANYGYTF
>TRBV29-1|TRBJ2-1
CSVGTSGRWDEQFF
>TRBV4-3|TRBJ2-1
CASSLGTSDSNEQFF
>TRBV28|TRBJ2-7
CASSFWAIYEQYF
>TRBV6-1|TRBJ1-5
CASSKGVLFAGQPQHF
>TRBV9|TRBJ2-7
CASSPGLAGLESEQYF
>TRBV29-1|TRBJ2-3
CSALRTPQDTQYF
>TRBV7-2|TRBJ2-3
CASSLVPATKGDTQYF
>TRBV7-9|TRBJ1-1
CASSLAGAPEAFF
>TRBV12-3/TRBV12-4|TRBJ1-5
CASSLGQFTQHF
>TRBV13|TRBJ2-1
CASSFPRAVLNEQFF